This T cell receptor (beta chain) was sequenced during a study of graft-versus-host responses after intestinal transplantation (dated by TCRdb to the early 2020s). Background on the whole study: Multivisceral, liver-intestinal, or isolated intestinal transplants were received by the recipients. Every recipient was given anti-thymocyte globulin induction, followed by around three years of maintenance tacrolimus and steroids. After intestinal transplantation, graft-versus-host and host-versus-graft alloreactive T cell clones were followed in the graft, circulation and bone marrow using bulk TCR-beta CDR3 sequencing. To identify alloreactive clones, pre-transplant mixed lymphocyte reaction products were sequenced and compared with unstimulated pre-transplant donor and recipient T cells. A cohort of 24 intestinal transplant recipients, including one retransplant, was enrolled, and a few patients lacking pretransplant specimens were excluded. A peak of at least 4% donor T cells among recipient peripheral blood mononuclear cells was the definition used for donor T cell macrochimerism. Rather than being sequenced by the commercial service, samples from a few later patients were sequenced in-house on an Illumina MiSeq and processed with MiXCR.

For this clone: Its specific antigen is unknown. No base qualities exist here, and no much larger clone lies one base off it.

Overall results and qualifications from the work: The relatively low number and heterogeneity of intestinal transplant patients limited the conclusions. In the allografts of patients with donor T cell macrochimerism, GvH to HvG T cell clonal ratios were high. Early after transplant, peak levels of circulating GvH clones were found to be associated with declines in HvG clones. GvH clones were detected in recipient bone marrow, and some of these GvH clones were observed earlier in ileal mucosa or blood, consistent with an intestinal mucosal origin.

As encoded in the germline V gene, CDR1 is SGDLS while CDR2 is YYNGEE. V is clipped by 0 bases and J by 10 bases, and the sequence between their germline boundaries is 10 bases long. Including the terminal cysteine and phenylalanine, the CDR3 comprises 13 residues. Only the CDR3 part of the read is kept: 39 bases, read in frame from the first base. The time point label, read with the paper, signifies: cells obtained before transplantation from donor or recipient. CD3+CD4+ and CD3+CD8+ populations were FACS-sorted from unstimulated pre-transplant donor and recipient cells taken from spleen or lymph nodes. Libraries were prepared through the immunoSEQ multiplex PCR assay. For most patients, genomic DNA was isolated with the Qiagen DNeasy Blood and Tissue Kit and sent frozen to Adaptive Biotechnologies for TCR sequencing. For most patients, genomic DNA was subjected to high-throughput TCR-beta CDR3 sequencing by Adaptive Biotechnologies. Per the authors' processing: TCR sequencing data were retrieved from Adaptive's ImmunoSEQ software for 18 patients, whereas a few other patients were processed with MiXCR and VDJtools. To correct CD4 versus CD8 sorting errors, sequences present in both subsets at a frequency ratio below 5:1 were removed. CDR3 nucleotide sequences shared by donor and recipient were removed because the origin of these sequences could not be assigned. At least 2-fold expansion over unstimulated cells and a minimum CFSE-low frequency of 0.002% (template counts) or 0.001% (read counts) were required for clones to be classified as alloreactive. Clones were considered mappable if detected in sequenced pre-transplant spleen, lymph node, or MLR CFSE-low populations of the donor or recipient. Cumulative frequency of alloreactive clones was calculated as a percentage of all sequences weighted by copy number. Imported from immuneACCESS, the table was reduced by TCRdb to in-frame sequences with V and J called. These copies leave out some clones; in studies compared against another copy, an unresolved V gene accounts for under half, and the cause of the remainder is not known. D and trimming come from the DNA, and the V and J calls and clone size come from that table. The sample has around 100,000 clones on record, 90% to 95% of them singletons. More than 0.15% of the sample is taken by the ten largest.

The input for sequencing was unstimulated CD4+ T cells sorted from spleen or lymph node cells, taken before transplant. The TCR sequence derives from a human donor who was the organ donor for an intestinal transplant. The chain employs TRBV9 and TRBJ2-2; perhaps TRBD2 is the D gene, with 5 bases matching. The CDR3 protein: CASSVGELSELFF. The sequenced DNA: TGTGCCAGCAGCGTAGGGGAGCTCTCGGAGCTGTTTTTT.